The rows below give T cell receptor beta chains drawn from one sample of a study of CD8+CD57+ T cells in acquired aplastic anemia. One entry per CDR3 protein results from TCRdb running MiXCR on the reads. This sample yields about 210,000 distinct CDR3 sequences, of which roughly 57% are seen a single time; approximately 30% belongs to the top ten. Sequencing was carried out using sorted CD4+, CD8+, or CD8+CD57+ T cells (not recorded which) from PBMCs. Receptor source: a human donor in good health. Both conserved end residues are part of each CDR3. The order of the fields is D gene, J gene, V gene, clone size, CDR3 protein, CDR3 DNA. The D gene is left open where the match is weak. Rows may omit the clone size; those that give it use once, few, many or a size class.

- TRBJ2-7 TRBV6-1 - CASRQIQGTYEQYF TGTGCCAGCAGACAGATCCAGGGGACCTACGAGCAGTACTTC
- TRBJ2-3 TRBV5-1 - CASSFGTGGGTDTQYF TGCGCCAGCAGCTTCGGGACTGGCGGGGGCACAGATACGCAGTATTTT
TRBD2 TRBJ2-1 TRBV19 - CASSDRLAGGYNEQFF TGTGCCAGTAGTGACCGACTAGCTGGGGGCTACAATGAGCAGTTCTTC
- TRBJ2-7 TRBV20-1 - CSAALSSGGGNEQYF TGCAGTGCCGCACTTAGTAGCGGAGGCGGGAACGAGCAGTACTTC
- TRBJ2-7 TRBV7-3 - CASSYVAGELYF TGTGCCAGCAGCTACGTGGCCGGGGAGCTGTACTTC
TRBD1 TRBJ2-7 TRBV7-9 - CASSRGTERYEQYF TGTGCCAGCAGCAGGGGGACAGAGCGCTACGAGCAGTACTTC
TRBD1 TRBJ1-2 TRBV12-3/TRBV12-4 - CASAGGSANYGYTF TGTGCCTCAGCAGGGGGCTCCGCTAACTATGGCTACACCTTC
TRBD1 TRBJ1-3 TRBV9 many CASSVLDRGLRNTIYF TGTGCCAGCAGCGTCCTCGACAGGGGGCTTAGAAACACCATATATTTT
- TRBJ2-7 TRBV6-4 few CAISEPRTPPQYF TGTGCCATCAGTGAGCCGAGGACTCCGCCGCAGTACTTC
- TRBJ1-2 TRBV5-5 - CASSFSLGTDYGYTF TGTGCCAGCAGCTTTTCGCTGGGGACCGACTATGGCTACACCTTC
TRBD1 TRBJ2-7 TRBV12-3/TRBV12-4 many CASSLEGTGVNEQYF TGTGCCAGCAGTTTAGAGGGGACAGGGGTCAACGAGCAGTACTTC
- TRBJ1-2 TRBV9 - CASSVGGLPNYGYTF TGTGCCAGCAGCGTAGGTGGGCTCCCTAACTATGGCTACACCTTC
- TRBJ2-1 TRBV7-8 - CASSHYDPDPIRDNEQFF TGTGCCAGCAGCCACTACGACCCGGACCCTATACGCGACAATGAGCAGTTCTTC
- TRBJ1-5 TRBV2 - CASSELGLDQPQHF TGTGCCAGCAGTGAACTGGGATTAGATCAGCCCCAGCATTTT
TRBD1 TRBJ1-2 TRBV5-1 - CASSSEGAGYGYTF TGCGCCAGCAGCTCTGAGGGGGCGGGCTATGGCTACACCTTC
- TRBJ2-5 TRBV29-1 - CSVESVRGRETQYF TGCAGCGTTGAATCGGTCAGGGGCCGGGAGACCCAGTACTTC
- TRBJ2-7 TRBV7-2 - CASSLQGGRYEQYF TGTGCCAGCAGCTTACAGGGGGGCAGGTACGAGCAGTACTTC
- TRBJ1-1 TRBV3-1 - CASSLSSAGQTEAFF TGTGCCAGCAGCCTTAGTTCAGCAGGGCAGACTGAAGCTTTCTTT
TRBD1 TRBJ2-7 TRBV9 many CASSVGGDSSNQYF TGTGCCAGCAGCGTAGGAGGGGACAGTAGTAATCAGTACTTC
TRBD2 TRBJ2-1 TRBV9 - CASSVRGGPYNEQFF TGTGCCAGCAGCGTACGGGGGGGTCCCTACAATGAGCAGTTCTTC
TRBD2 TRBJ2-7 TRBV4-1 - CASSQAGASGGYEQYF TGCGCCAGCAGCCAAGCCGGAGCTAGCGGGGGTTACGAGCAGTACTTC
- TRBJ2-7 TRBV7-9 few CATDPGFGEQYF TGTGCCACCGACCCAGGGTTCGGCGAGCAGTACTTC
TRBD2 TRBJ2-5 TRBV19 few CASSSLAGGKETQYF TGTGCCAGTAGCTCCCTAGCGGGGGGTAAGGAGACCCAGTACTTC
- TRBJ2-7 TRBV7-8 - CASSPRTINSYEQYF TGTGCCAGCAGCCCACGGACTATAAACTCCTACGAGCAGTACTTC
TRBD1 TRBJ2-7 TRBV14 - CASSQVGQGPEEQYF TGTGCCAGCAGCCAAGTGGGACAGGGCCCGGAAGAGCAGTACTTC
TRBD1 TRBJ1-2 TRBV19 - CASTSGQGDYGYTF TGTGCCAGTACCTCAGGACAGGGTGACTATGGCTACACCTTC
- TRBJ2-7 TRBV20-1 - CSARVMGEQYF TGCAGTGCTAGAGTAATGGGCGAGCAGTACTTC
TRBD1 TRBJ1-6 TRBV6-1 many CASLLGQGVSTYNSPLHF TGTGCCAGCCTCCTGGGACAGGGCGTTTCTACCTATAATTCACCCCTCCACTTT
- TRBJ2-7 TRBV7-2 - CASSSRNLQEQYF TGTGCCAGCAGCTCCCGCAACCTTCAGGAGCAGTACTTC
TRBD2 TRBJ2-1 TRBV3-1 few CASSQAGTSGRDNEQFF TGTGCCAGCAGCCAAGCTGGGACTAGCGGGAGGGACAATGAGCAGTTCTTC
- TRBJ2-3 TRBV30 - CAWTGTDTQYF TGTGCCTGGACGGGGACAGATACGCAGTATTTT
- TRBJ2-7 TRBV6-2/TRBV6-3 many CASSPRWDSYEQYF TGTGCCAGCAGTCCTAGATGGGACTCCTACGAGCAGTACTTC
- TRBJ2-1 TRBV5-1 many CASSSDQDTYDEQFF TGCGCCAGCAGCTCTGACCAAGACACCTACGATGAGCAGTTCTTC
- TRBJ1-1 TRBV20-1 - CSARGLAGRDTEAFF TGCAGTGCTAGAGGTTTGGCAGGGAGGGACACTGAAGCTTTCTTT
- TRBJ1-1 TRBV7-8 - CASSLVVLAEAFF TGTGCCAGCAGCTTGGTTGTGTTGGCTGAAGCTTTCTTT
- TRBJ1-1 TRBV7-8 many CASSLGTDSVTEAFF TGTGCCAGCAGCTTAGGGACAGACTCCGTCACTGAAGCTTTCTTT
TRBD1 TRBJ1-4 TRBV19 - CASSVTGGRTNEKLFF TGTGCCAGTAGTGTAACAGGGGGAAGGACTAATGAAAAACTGTTTTTT
TRBD1 TRBJ1-2 TRBV27 many CASRAPGGSYGYTF TGTGCCAGCAGAGCACCAGGGGGCAGCTATGGCTACACCTTC
- TRBJ1-2 TRBV5-1 - CASSLVQGVSGYTF TGCGCCAGCAGCTTGGTACAGGGCGTAAGTGGCTACACCTTC
- TRBJ1-2 TRBV12-3/TRBV12-4 - CGCAGGPLDYGYTF TGTGGGTGTGCAGGTGGTCCTCTAGACTATGGCTACACCTTC
- TRBJ1-1 TRBV7-3 - CASSLRMGAEAFF TGTGCCAGCAGCTTAAGAATGGGAGCTGAAGCTTTCTTT
- TRBJ2-7 TRBV10-2 - CASSESYEQYF TGCGCCAGCAGTGAAAGTTACGAGCAGTACTTC
- TRBJ1-1 TRBV7-9 once CASGLRSANTEAFF TGTGCCAGCGGCTTAAGGTCGGCGAACACTGAAGCTTTCTTT
- TRBJ2-7 TRBV9 - CASSETGNSYEQYF TGTGCCAGCAGCGAAACAGGGAACTCCTACGAGCAGTACTTC
TRBD2 TRBJ2-3 TRBV19 many CASSNELAGGRDTQYF TGTGCCAGTAGTAATGAACTAGCGGGGGGTAGGGATACGCAGTATTTT
- TRBJ2-7 TRBV4-1 - CASSQDVNGYYEQYF TGCGCCAGCAGCCAAGATGTAAACGGATACTACGAGCAGTACTTC
- TRBJ1-5 TRBV20-1 once CSARRGGQPQHF TGCAGTGCTAGGCGGGGGGGACAGCCCCAGCATTTT